The clone carrying this TCR beta chain has a handful of counts. Its antigen is not known. Germline CDR1 reads MGHRA; CDR2 reads YSYEKL. The CDR3 is 18 residues long. Losses at the gene ends were 1 base for V and 2 bases for J; bases not matched to a gene: 14. This record belongs to a study of early T cells in non-severe SARS-CoV-2 infection. Study-wide background: Sequenced material consisted of bulk RNA (from unsorted whole blood), and chains were unpaired. Study-level points and caveats: VDJdb matching, biased toward anti-spike CD8 responses, missed private and CD4 specificities.

Unique molecular identifiers (one per individual cDNA molecule) were attached. TCRdb analysed the 5' RACE reads with MiXCR anew, one entry per CDR3 protein. The sample consists of approximately 120,000 distinct CDR3 sequences, 15% of them appearing once. The chain links TRBV4-1 to TRBJ2-7; 7 nucleotides line up with TRBD2. Sample: whole blood. The source of this sequence is an adult who was a healthcare worker with PCR-confirmed SARS-CoV-2 infection or an uninfected control (not recorded which). The CDR3 coding sequence is TGCGCCAGCAGCCAAGGTACGGCCCGAGCGGGGATGACCTACGAGCAGTACTTC. It specifies CASSQGTARAGMTYEQYF.